This T cell receptor (beta chain) is drawn from a study of cytomegalovirus exposure and HLA in healthy donors. Study information: The same platform was used for the 100 to 150 validation repertoires as for the roughly 700 first-cohort repertoires, as reported in a later analysis. Whole-study results and caveats: Accounts indicate the classifier identified cytomegalovirus status with strong specificity and sensitivity. There were a few CMV-associated chains whose specificity for CMV antigens was confirmed in vitro. Among TCR beta chains, those listed as cytomegalovirus-associated numbered roughly 150.

A remark on this clone: Its antigen is unknown.

Unmatched junction bases numbered 7, after V lost 5 bases and J lost 6 bases. The germline V gene encodes CDR1 GTSNPN and CDR2 SVGIG (reference sequence). The CDR3 is 14 amino acids. Repertoires were generated with immunoSEQ multiplex PCR, while TCRdb's copy carries only in-frame clones and drops some. The sample lists some 110,000 clones; roughly 88% were seen once. The specimen was PBMCs. The receptor's source is a man in his late teens or twenties in good health and CMV-seronegative. The rearrangement joins TRBV30 to TRBJ1-6; TRBD1 aligns across 7 bases. Written as DNA, the CDR3 is TGTGCCTGGCAAAAAGGGACAGCTAATTCACCCCTCCACTTT. Translating gives CAWQKGTANSPLHF.